This TCR beta chain comes out of a study of PD-1 blockade in mismatch repair-deficient tumors. Turning to this clone: Other DNA sequences within the sample encode an identical CDR3.

The method was immunoSEQ multiplex PCR; TCRdb's version includes in-frame clones alone and lacks a portion of them. Of 65,000 to 80,000 clones listed, 78% were seen once; the top ten hold roughly 6%. The source was peripheral blood, collected 2 weeks after starting pembrolizumab. The origin of this receptor is an adult with mismatch repair-deficient cancer.

The DNA of the CDR3 is TGTGCCAGCAGCTCCCCTCAGCGCGAGCAGTACTTC. As protein: CASSSPQREQYF. The J gene is TRBJ2-7, the V gene TRBV7-2; D gene ambiguous. The CDR3 has 12 residues. Trimming removed 4 bases at V and 6 bases at J, with 10 bases between. CDR1 and CDR2 (germline): SGHTA, FQGNSA.